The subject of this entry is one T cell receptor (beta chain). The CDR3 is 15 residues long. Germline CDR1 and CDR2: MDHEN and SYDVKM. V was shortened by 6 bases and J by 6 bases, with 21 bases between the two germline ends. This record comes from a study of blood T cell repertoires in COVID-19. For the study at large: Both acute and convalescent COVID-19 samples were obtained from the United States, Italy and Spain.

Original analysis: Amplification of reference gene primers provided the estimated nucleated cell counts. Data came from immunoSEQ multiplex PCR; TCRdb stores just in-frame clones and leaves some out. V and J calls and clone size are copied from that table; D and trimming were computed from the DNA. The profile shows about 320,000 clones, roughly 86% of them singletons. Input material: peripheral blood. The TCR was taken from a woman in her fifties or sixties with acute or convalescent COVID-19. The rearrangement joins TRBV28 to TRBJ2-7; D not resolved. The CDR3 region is CASRISRGDSGEQYF. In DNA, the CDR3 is TGTGCCAGCAGAATCAGTCGAGGCGATTCCGGCGAGCAGTACTTC.